This TCR beta chain was identified in a study of human thymus T cells. Germline V gene lookup returns CDR1 MNHEY and CDR2 SMNVEV (reference sequence). V was cut by 5 bases and J by 0 bases, with 19 bases left in between. The CDR3 runs to 17 residues. TCRdb's table, derived via immunoSEQ multiplex PCR, lists solely in-frame clones and lacks some. The sample holds tens of thousands of clones, around 95% seen once. Thymus pieces cut out during corrective heart surgery were the tissue that was used. The clonotype comes from a girl under three years old with a congenital heart defect but otherwise immunologically healthy. Sequences were obtained from thymus tissue. This sequence joins TRBV27 and TRBJ1-2, with D perhaps matching TRBD1 (5 bases). This CDR3 is CASSPIRPKTANYGYTF. The CDR3 DNA reads as TGTGCCAGCAGTCCGATTCGCCCTAAGACAGCTAACTATGGCTACACCTTC.